This TCR beta chain was profiled in a study of control samples from healthy donors and cancer patients. Turning to this clone: Other DNA variants within this sample encode the same CDR3.

V lost 1 base and J lost 5; bases outside the gene matches: 5. The CDR3 has 14 residues. The germline V gene has CDR1 SGHRS and CDR2 YFSETQ. TCRdb keeps only in-frame clones here, not all; method: immunoSEQ multiplex PCR. The sample comprises 90,000 to 130,000 clones, 70% to 85% of which are singletons, and roughly 6.5% rests with the top ten. V gene TRBV5-1 combines with J gene TRBJ1-1; 7 nucleotides line up with TRBD1. The sequence was obtained from a man aged 18 to 29 in good health. Sequencing input: blood. CDR3 in amino acids: CASSLTGERTEAFF. Here the CDR3 DNA reads TGCGCCAGCAGCTTGACAGGGGAGCGGACTGAAGCTTTCTTT.